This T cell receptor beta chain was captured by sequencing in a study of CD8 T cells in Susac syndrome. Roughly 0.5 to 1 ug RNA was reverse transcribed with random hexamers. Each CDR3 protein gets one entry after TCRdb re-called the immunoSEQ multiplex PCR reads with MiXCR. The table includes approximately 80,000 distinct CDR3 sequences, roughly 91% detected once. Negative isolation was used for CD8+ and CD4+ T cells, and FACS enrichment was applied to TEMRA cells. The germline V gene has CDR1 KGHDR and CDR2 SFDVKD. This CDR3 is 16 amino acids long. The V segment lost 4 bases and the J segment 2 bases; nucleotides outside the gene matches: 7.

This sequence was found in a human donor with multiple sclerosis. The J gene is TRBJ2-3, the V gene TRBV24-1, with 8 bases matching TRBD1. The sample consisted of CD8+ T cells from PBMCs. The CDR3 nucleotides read TGTGCCACCAGTGAGGCTGGACAGGGCCTCACAGATACGCAGTATTTT. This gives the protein CATSEAGQGLTDTQYF.